This paragraph covers one TCR beta chain sequence. The CDR3 sequence is 17 residues long. Germline loops: CDR1 LGHNT, CDR2 FRNRAP. Deletions cut 3 bases from V and 2 bases from J, with 18 bases between. Clones were sequenced by immunoSEQ multiplex PCR, and TCRdb holds only the in-frame ones, with some missing. The sample shows approximately 730,000 clones, approximately 85% of them seen only once. This specimen comes from a study of shared T cell receptors in the human thymus. This sample also belongs to another study, concerning human thymus T cells. From that second work: From resections taken during corrective heart surgery, the thymus tissue was obtained. An apparent bias in V and J gene usage was seen in thymic and blood repertoires. Unrelated individuals reportedly shared highly overlapping thymic TCR repertoires.

The genes are TRBV12-5 and TRBJ2-3; possibly TRBD2 for D (6 bases). What was sequenced was thymocytes. This TCR came from a girl under three years old with a congenital heart defect. As DNA, the CDR3 is TGTGCTAGTGGTTTCGATTGGGACTCCAGAGACACAGATACGCAGTATTTT. It codes for CASGFDWDSRDTDTQYF.